The sequence of this T cell receptor (beta chain) was determined in a study of T cells after posttransplantation cyclophosphamide. V lost 5 bases and J 4 bases, leaving 14 bases between the germline ends. CDR3 length equals 14 residues. The germline V gene encodes CDR1 MNHNY and CDR2 SVGAGI (reference sequence). Sampled 1 year posttransplant, controls received myeloablative marrow transplants, methotrexate and a calcineurin inhibitor. Details on this clone: What it binds is not known.

Profiling relied on immunoSEQ multiplex PCR, and the TCRdb table lists in-frame clones only, not all of them. Of around 22,000 clones in the sample, around 92% were seen once. Study findings and constraints: Blood and skin or GI T cell repertoires showed limited TRB overlap.

J is TRBJ1-2 and V is TRBV6-6, with a possible D match to TRBD1 (5 bases). Sequenced here: PBMCs, sampled after an allogeneic stem cell transplant with a calcineurin inhibitor and methotrexate. The clonotype was recovered from a female patient aged 45 to 65 who received an allogeneic stem cell transplant from an unrelated donor, was CMV-positive, and had chronic GVHD only. Some T cells may trace back to the graft donor. The CDR3: CASSPVGGSYGYTF. Written as DNA, the CDR3 is TGTGCCAGCAGTCCTGTCGGGGGGTCCTATGGCTACACCTTC.